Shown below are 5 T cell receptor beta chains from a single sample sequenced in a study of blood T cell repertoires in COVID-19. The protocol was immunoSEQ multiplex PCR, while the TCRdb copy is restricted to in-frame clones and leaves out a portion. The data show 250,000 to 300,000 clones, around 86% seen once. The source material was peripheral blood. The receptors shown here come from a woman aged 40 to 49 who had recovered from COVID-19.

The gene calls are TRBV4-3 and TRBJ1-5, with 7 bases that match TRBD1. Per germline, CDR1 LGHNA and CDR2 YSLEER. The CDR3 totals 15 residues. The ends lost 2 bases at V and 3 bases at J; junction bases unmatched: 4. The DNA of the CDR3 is TGCGCCAGCAGCCAACACAGGGGTTTCAATCAGCCCCAGCATTTT. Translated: CASSQHRGFNQPQHF.

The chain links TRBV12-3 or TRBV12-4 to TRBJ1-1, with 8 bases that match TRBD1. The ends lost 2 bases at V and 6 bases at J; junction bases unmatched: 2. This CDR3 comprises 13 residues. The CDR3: CASSLYRGSEAFF. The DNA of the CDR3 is TGTGCCAGCAGTTTATACAGGGGGTCTGAAGCTTTCTTT.

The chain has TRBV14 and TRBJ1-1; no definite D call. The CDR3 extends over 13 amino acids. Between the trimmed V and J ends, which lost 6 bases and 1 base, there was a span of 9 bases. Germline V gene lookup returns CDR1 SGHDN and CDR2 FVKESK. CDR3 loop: CASSQSRNTEAFF. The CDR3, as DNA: TGTGCCAGCAGTCAAAGCCGGAACACTGAAGCTTTCTTT.

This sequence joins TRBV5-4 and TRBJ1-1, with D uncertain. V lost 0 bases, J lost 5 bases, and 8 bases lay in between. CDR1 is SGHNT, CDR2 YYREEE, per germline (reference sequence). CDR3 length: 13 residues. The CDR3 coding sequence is TGTGCCAGCAGCTTGGGAGGGTTAACTGAAGCTTTCTTT. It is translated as CASSLGGLTEAFF.

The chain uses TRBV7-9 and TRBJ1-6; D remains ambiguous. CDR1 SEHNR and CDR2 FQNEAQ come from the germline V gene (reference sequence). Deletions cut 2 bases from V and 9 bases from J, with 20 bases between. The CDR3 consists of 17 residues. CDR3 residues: CASSLLPGKLGGSPLHF. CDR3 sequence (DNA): TGTGCCAGCAGCTTACTCCCCGGGAAACTGGGTGGTTCACCCCTCCACTTT.